This T cell receptor beta chain emerged from a study of beta chain features in type 1 diabetes. Study outcomes and limitations: VDJ junctions in type 1 diabetes patients carried more deletions and fewer insertions. Moderately but significantly shorter TCRB CDR3s were found in Type 1 diabetes patients in all four CD4+ subsets. Cells that show high TCR expression could be over-represented by cDNA sequencing.

Sequenced material consisted of expressed TCRB transcripts (all of the isolated RNA was reverse transcribed). Some clones are missing from TCRdb's copy, which holds only in-frame ones; the method was immunoSEQ multiplex PCR. Among a few hundred thousand clones listed, roughly 14% were seen once. This clone occurred a few times. Its antigen remains unidentified. Per germline, CDR1 SGHVS and CDR2 FNYEAQ. The CDR3 loop spans 13 amino acids. Trimming removed 4 bases from V and 7 bases from J, with 11 bases in between. CD4+ naive, central memory, regulatory and stem cell-like memory cells were sorted via CD45RO/CCR7/CD25/CD127/CD95/CD27.

V and J are TRBV7-6 and TRBJ2-1; D might be TRBD1 (5 bases). The sequencing sample was made of naive CD4+ T cells from blood. The source of this sequence is a woman younger than 35 with type 1 diabetes. The CDR3 nucleotides are TGTGCCAGCAGCTCTGACAGACGTAATGAGCAGTTCTTC. This gives the protein CASSSDRRNEQFF.